The 25 T cell receptor beta chains below were found in one sample sequenced in a study of blood T cell repertoires in COVID-19. The repertoire was sequenced with immunoSEQ multiplex PCR; TCRdb's copy has only in-frame clones and lacks some. This sample has tens of thousands of clones, with around 83% found just once. What was sequenced was peripheral blood. The receptors were sampled from a human donor in a cohort sampled during active COVID-19.

In this sample, this clone turned up once. This chain links TRBV7-9 with TRBJ1-2; D unclear. This CDR3 has 14 amino acids. CDR1 is SEHNR and CDR2 is FQNEAQ in the germline V gene (reference sequence). V was trimmed by 2 bases and J by 5 bases, leaving 12 bases between them. CDR3 protein: CASSLKEGSYGYTF. For the CDR3, the DNA is TGTGCCAGCAGCTTAAAGGAGGGTTCATATGGCTACACCTTC.

The chain recombines TRBV5-8 with TRBJ2-1, with D unresolved. From germline, CDR1 is SGHTS and CDR2 YDEGEE. The CDR3 totals 13 residues. Trimming stripped 4 bases from V and 10 bases from J, with 15 bases between. The CDR3 nucleotides read TGTGCCAGCAGCCACGCGTGGAGAGGCGAGCAGTTCTTC. Translation gives CASSHAWRGEQFF.

This clone was found once. This chain links TRBV18 with TRBJ1-2, with D possibly TRBD1 on 6 matching bases. Germline loops: CDR1 KGHSH, CDR2 LQKENI. This CDR3 has 16 residues. Deletions cut 2 bases from V and 6 bases from J, with 19 bases between. The CDR3 region is CASSPVSGAQWDGYTF. The CDR3 DNA is TGTGCCAGCTCACCAGTTTCAGGGGCGCAATGGGATGGCTACACCTTC. Looking up the rest from reference TRBV18 and TRBJ1-2 gives the full variable domain: NAGVMQNPRHLVRRRGQEARLRCSPMKGHSHVYWYRQLPEEGLKFMVYLQKENIIDESGMPKERFSAEFPKEGPSILRIQQVVRGDSAAYFCASSPVSGAQWDGYTFGSGTRLTVV.

This clone has just a few counts. The chain is built from TRBV28 and TRBJ2-2, with D tentatively TRBD2 (7 bases). V was shortened by 5 bases and J by 3 bases, with 19 bases between the two germline ends. CDR1 is MDHEN, CDR2 SYDVKM, per germline. The CDR3 spans 17 residues. DNA for the CDR3: TGTGCCAGCAGTCCCACTCCGGGGGGCGGCGACACCGGGGAGCTGTTTTTT. Translation gives CASSPTPGGGDTGELFF.

This chain uses TRBV9 with TRBJ2-1, with unresolved D. This CDR3 is 15 amino acids long. Germline lookup yields CDR1 SGDLS and CDR2 YYNGEE. Trimming removed 4 bases from V and 0 bases from J, with 11 bases in between. The CDR3 is CASSYGVSSYNEQFF. The CDR3 coding sequence is TGTGCCAGCAGCTACGGTGTTAGCTCCTACAATGAGCAGTTCTTC.

The V gene is TRBV7-2, the J gene TRBJ1-3; 7 nucleotides line up with TRBD1. The CDR3 is 15 amino acids. The V segment lost 5 bases and the J segment 0 bases; nucleotides outside the gene matches: 4. Germline CDR1 SGHTA, CDR2 FQGNSA. Written as DNA, the CDR3 is TGTGCCAGCAGCCCGACAGGGCACTCTGGAAACACCATATATTTT. As protein: CASSPTGHSGNTIYF.

This chain connects TRBV28 to TRBJ1-2; D remains unclear. CDR1 is MDHEN and CDR2 is SYDVKM in the germline V gene. V was clipped by 7 bases and J by 6 bases, with 12 bases between them. The CDR3 length is 12 residues. The CDR3 sequence is CASKAWVDGYTF. In DNA form, the CDR3 reads TGTGCCAGCAAAGCGTGGGTGGATGGCTACACCTTC.

The gene calls are TRBV6-5 and TRBJ1-2, with 7 nucleotides matching TRBD1. In germline, CDR1 is MNHEY, CDR2 SVGAGI. The CDR3 is 14 residues long. With 6 bases clipped from V and 3 bases from J, the junction kept 7 bases outside the gene matches. CDR3 in DNA: TGTGCCAGCAGACCGGGACAGAGGTACTATGGCTACACCTTC. It specifies CASRPGQRYYGYTF.

This clone was picked up one time. The chain recombines TRBV3-1 (or the pseudogene TRBV3-2) with TRBJ1-1; 9 bases match TRBD1. From germline, CDR1 is LGHDT and CDR2 YNNKEL (reference sequence). With 5 bases clipped from V and 11 bases from J, the junction kept 12 bases outside the gene matches. The CDR3 totals 14 residues. CDR3 protein: CASSSMVDRGGAFF. As DNA, the CDR3 is TGTGCCAGCAGCTCCATGGTGGACAGGGGTGGCGCTTTCTTT.

This chain joins TRBV11-2 and TRBJ2-7, with 8 bases that match TRBD1. J gave up 3 bases and V 2 bases, and 9 bases lay outside the gene matches. Germline assignment: CDR1 SGHAT and CDR2 FQNNGV. CDR3 size: 16 residues. CDR3: CASSLTGQGGLYEQYF. The DNA for the CDR3 is TGTGCCAGCAGCTTAACCGGACAGGGAGGTCTCTACGAGCAGTACTTC.

The V and J genes are TRBV3-1 (or the pseudogene TRBV3-2) and TRBJ2-3; 9 bases are a match to TRBD1. V shed 4 bases, J shed 0 bases, and the junction held 11 bases outside the gene matches. This CDR3 is built from 18 residues. Germline loops: CDR1 LGHDT, CDR2 YNNKEL (reference sequence). Written as DNA, the CDR3 is TGTGCCAGCAGCCCCGGGACAGGGTTGGGGATTAGCACAGATACGCAGTATTTT. It codes for CASSPGTGLGISTDTQYF.

This clone was seen a few times. This rearrangement joins TRBV5-4 to TRBJ1-6, with 7 nucleotides matching TRBD1. The CDR3 is 15 amino acids. Germline CDR1 SGHNT, CDR2 YYREEE (reference sequence). The trim removed 1 base at V and 6 bases at J, leaving 4 bases unmatched. In DNA form, the CDR3 reads TGTGCCAGCAGCTTGTATTCAGGGGGTAATTCACCCCTCCACTTT. Its protein product is CASSLYSGGNSPLHF.

This clone was counted a single time. V and J are TRBV5-1 and TRBJ2-5, with D perhaps TRBD1 (5 bases). The CDR3 spans 15 residues. Germline lookup yields CDR1 SGHRS and CDR2 YFSETQ. V dropped 3 bases and J dropped 0 bases, with 12 bases sitting between them. The CDR3: CASSSQGQYQETQYF. The CDR3 nucleotides are TGCGCCAGCAGCTCCCAGGGTCAATACCAAGAGACCCAGTACTTC.

The chain couples TRBV7-2 to TRBJ1-5, with TRBD1 as a possible D gene (6 bases). The CDR3 length is 14 residues. CDR1 is SGHTA and CDR2 is FQGNSA in the germline V gene. Trimming took 3 bases from V and 4 from J, leaving 10 bases between them. DNA of the CDR3: TGTGCCAGCAGCTTTGAAGGGGGAAATCAGCCCCAGCATTTT. Its translation is CASSFEGGNQPQHF.

There are a few counts of this clone. The V call is TRBV7-2, the J call TRBJ2-2; weak D call: TRBD1 (6 bases). V was pared by 4 bases and J by 4 bases, with 10 bases between. Germline-derived CDR1 and CDR2 are SGHTA and FQGNSA. This CDR3 is built from 14 residues. CDR3 sequence: CASSSDSFTGELFF. In DNA, the CDR3 is TGTGCCAGCAGCTCGGACAGCTTCACCGGGGAGCTGTTTTTT.

The genes are TRBV2 and TRBJ1-6; no definite D call. Germline values: CDR1 SNHLY, CDR2 FYNNEI. The CDR3 totals 14 residues. Trimming shortened V by 3 bases and J by 9 bases, and 12 bases separated the two germline ends. The CDR3 nucleotides read TGTGCCAGCAGTGAGGTGGCAGGTCTTTCACCCCTCCACTTT. Translation gives CASSEVAGLSPLHF.

This chain uses TRBV7-9 with TRBJ1-3, with D hard to call. Germline V gene lookup returns CDR1 SEHNR and CDR2 FQNEAQ (reference sequence). This CDR3 has 17 amino acids. Trimming left V 1 base short and J 0 bases short, with 13 bases between. The CDR3 reads CASSLDGSTASGNTIYF. The CDR3 nucleotides read TGTGCCAGCAGCTTAGACGGGTCAACCGCCTCTGGAAACACCATATATTTT.

This clone occurred a few times. V gene TRBV9 combines with J gene TRBJ1-1; unclear D gene. Trimming left V 0 bases short and J 6 bases short, with 15 bases between. The germline gives CDR1 SGDLS, CDR2 YYNGEE. CDR3 size: 15 residues. The CDR3 nucleotides are TGTGCCAGCAGCGTAGACCGTGCCCCGAGGGCTGAAGCTTTCTTT. As protein: CASSVDRAPRAEAFF.

V usage is TRBV25-1 and J usage is TRBJ2-2; 9 bases align to TRBD2. V gave up 5 bases and J gave up 4 bases; unmatched junction bases: 2. CDR3 size: 14 residues. CDR1 and CDR2 (germline): MGHDK, SYGVNS. CDR3 protein: CASSTAGGTGELFF. The CDR3 region has the DNA TGTGCCAGCAGTACAGCGGGGGGCACCGGGGAGCTGTTTTTT.

The rearrangement joins TRBV30 to TRBJ2-6, with a weak D call TRBD1 (5 bases). V was cut by 5 bases and J by 2 bases, with 10 bases left in between. This CDR3 contains 14 residues. Per the germline V gene, CDR1 is GTSNPN and CDR2 is SVGIG (reference sequence). The CDR3 nucleotides read TGTGCCTGGCAAAGGGGTACTGGGGCCAACGTCCTGACTTTC. Protein product: CAWQRGTGANVLTF.

V and J are TRBV2 and TRBJ2-1; 7 nucleotides match TRBD2. The CDR3 is made up of 16 amino acids. Germline V gene data show CDR1 as SNHLY and CDR2 as FYNNEI. J was trimmed by 7 bases and V by 6 bases; bases with no gene match: 15. The CDR3 loop is CASRTYGGGRSNEQFF. The CDR3 coding sequence is TGTGCCAGCAGAACATATGGGGGGGGACGGTCGAATGAGCAGTTCTTC.

The CDR3 protein is CASSQDLLSSSPTDTQYF. Here the CDR3 DNA reads TGTGCCAGCAGCCAAGATCTATTATCCTCCTCCCCCACGGATACGCAGTATTTT. The chain has TRBV4-2 and TRBJ2-3; D uncertain. The V end was cut by 0 bases, the J end by 6 bases, with 22 bases between. The CDR3 has 18 residues. Germline V gene sequence: CDR1 LGHNA, CDR2 YNFKEQ.

CDR3 sequence: CASRTGAIQFF. Written as DNA, the CDR3 is TGTGCCAGCAGAACAGGGGCCATACAGTTCTTC. The V gene is TRBV7-6, the J gene TRBJ2-1; TRBD1 aligns across 7 bases. J gave up 13 bases and V 6 bases, and 6 bases lay outside the gene matches. Germline V gene lookup returns CDR1 SGHVS and CDR2 FNYEAQ. The length of the CDR3 is 11 residues.

The CDR3 here is CASTTGAGQPQHF. CDR3 nucleotide sequence: TGTGCCAGCACCACAGGGGCCGGCCAGCCCCAGCATTTT. V usage is TRBV12-3 or TRBV12-4 and J usage is TRBJ1-5, with 7 nucleotides matching TRBD1. With V trimmed by 7 bases and J by 7 bases, 7 bases remained unmatched. The CDR3 spans 13 residues.

This chain links TRBV6-6 with TRBJ2-5; 8 nucleotides agree with TRBD2. V trimming: 7 bases; J trimming: 0 bases; junction bases outside the gene matches: 4. CDR1 is MNHNY, CDR2 SVGAGI, per germline (reference sequence). The CDR3 totals 14 residues. DNA for the CDR3: TGTGCCAGCACTCGGGAGGGGTACCAAGAGACCCAGTACTTC. It translates to CASTREGYQETQYF.